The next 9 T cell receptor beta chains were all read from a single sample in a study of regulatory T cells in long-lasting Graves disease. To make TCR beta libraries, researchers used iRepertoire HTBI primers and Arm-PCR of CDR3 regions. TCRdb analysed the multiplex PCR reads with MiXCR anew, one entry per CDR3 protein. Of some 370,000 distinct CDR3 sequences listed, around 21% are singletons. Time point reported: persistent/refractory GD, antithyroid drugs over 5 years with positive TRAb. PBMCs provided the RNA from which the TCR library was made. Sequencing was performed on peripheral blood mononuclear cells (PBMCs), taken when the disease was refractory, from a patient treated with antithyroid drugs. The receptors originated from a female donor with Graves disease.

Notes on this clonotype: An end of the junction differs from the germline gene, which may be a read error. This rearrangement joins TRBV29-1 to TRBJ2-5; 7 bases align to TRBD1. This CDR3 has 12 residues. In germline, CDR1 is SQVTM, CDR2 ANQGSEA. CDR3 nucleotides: TGCAGCGTAAAAACAGGGGCAGAGACCCGGTACTTC. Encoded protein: CSVKTGAETRYF. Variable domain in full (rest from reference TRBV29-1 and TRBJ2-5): SAVISQKPSRDICQRGTSLTIQCQVDSQVTMMFWYRQQPGQSLTLIATANQGSEATYESGFVIDKFPISRPNLTFSTLTVSNMSPEDSSIYLCSVKTGAETRYFGPGTRLLVL.

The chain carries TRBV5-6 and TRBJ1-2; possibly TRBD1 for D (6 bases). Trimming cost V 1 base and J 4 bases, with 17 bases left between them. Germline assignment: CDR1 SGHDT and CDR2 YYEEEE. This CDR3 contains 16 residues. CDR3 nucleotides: TGTGCCAGCAGCTTGACCTACGACAGGTTCTTCTATGGCTACACCTTC. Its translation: CASSLTYDRFFYGYTF.

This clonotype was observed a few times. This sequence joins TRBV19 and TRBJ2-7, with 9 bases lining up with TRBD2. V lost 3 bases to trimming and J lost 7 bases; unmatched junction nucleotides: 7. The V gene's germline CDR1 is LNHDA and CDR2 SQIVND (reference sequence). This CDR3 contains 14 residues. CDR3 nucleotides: TGTGCCAGTAGTATTATAGCGGGAGTATTTGAGCAGTACTTC. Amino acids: CASSIIAGVFEQYF.

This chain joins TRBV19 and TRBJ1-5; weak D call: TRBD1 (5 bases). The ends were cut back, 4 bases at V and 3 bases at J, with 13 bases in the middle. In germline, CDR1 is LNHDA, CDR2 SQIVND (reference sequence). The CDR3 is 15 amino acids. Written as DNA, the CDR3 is TGTGCCAGTAGTAGTAGGGGACCTCTCAATCAGCCCCAGCATTTT. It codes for CASSSRGPLNQPQHF.

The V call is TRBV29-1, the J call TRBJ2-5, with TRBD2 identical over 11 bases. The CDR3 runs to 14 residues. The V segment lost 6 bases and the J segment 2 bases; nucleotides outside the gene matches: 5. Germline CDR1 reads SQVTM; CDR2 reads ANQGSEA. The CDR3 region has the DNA TGCAGCGTGACAACTAGCGGGAGACAAGAGACCCAGTACTTC. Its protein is CSVTTSGRQETQYF.

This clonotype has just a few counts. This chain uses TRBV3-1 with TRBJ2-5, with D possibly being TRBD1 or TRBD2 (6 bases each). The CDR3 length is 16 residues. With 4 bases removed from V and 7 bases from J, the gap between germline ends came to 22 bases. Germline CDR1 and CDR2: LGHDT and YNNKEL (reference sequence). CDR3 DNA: TGTGCCAGCAGCCGATGGCCCGACTCGGGGGCCGGGACCCAGTACTTC. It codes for CASSRWPDSGAGTQYF.

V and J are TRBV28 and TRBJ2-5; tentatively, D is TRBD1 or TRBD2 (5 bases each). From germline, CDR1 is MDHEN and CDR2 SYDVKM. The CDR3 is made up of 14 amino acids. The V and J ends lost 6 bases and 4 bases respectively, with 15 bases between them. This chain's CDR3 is CASSSSAGAETQYF. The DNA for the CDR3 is TGTGCCAGCAGCTCTTCCGCCGGGGCAGAGACCCAGTACTTC.

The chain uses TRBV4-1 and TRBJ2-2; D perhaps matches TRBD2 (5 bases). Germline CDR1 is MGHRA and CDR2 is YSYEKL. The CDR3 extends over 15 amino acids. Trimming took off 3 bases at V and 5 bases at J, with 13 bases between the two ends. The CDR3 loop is CASSQASPSTGELFF. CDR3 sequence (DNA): TGCGCCAGCAGCCAGGCTAGCCCGAGTACCGGGGAGCTGTTTTTT.

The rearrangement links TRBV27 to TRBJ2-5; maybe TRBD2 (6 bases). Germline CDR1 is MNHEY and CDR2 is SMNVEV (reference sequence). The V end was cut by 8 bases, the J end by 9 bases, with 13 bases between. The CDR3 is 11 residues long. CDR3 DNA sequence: TGTGCCAGCCGCTCGGGGGTGGCCCAGTACTTC. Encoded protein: CASRSGVAQYF.